This passage covers 25 T cell receptor beta chains from one sample sequenced in a study of T cells in Graves' hyperthyroidism and ophthalmopathy. It was RNA transcripts that yielded the amplified TCR beta CDR3 regions. Primed by the HTBI set, a first-round RT-PCR was run on the TCR CDR3. TCRdb recomputed calls from the multiplex PCR reads with MiXCR, one row per CDR3 protein. The profile shows 380,000 or so distinct CDR3 sequences, roughly 13% of them singletons. The specimen was blood. The receptors come from a woman in her thirties with Graves' hyperthyroidism.

This clonotype was recorded a few times. The chain links TRBV25-1 to TRBJ2-5; no reliable D call. Germline CDR1 and CDR2: MGHDK and SYGVNS. V shed 3 bases and J shed 3 bases, with 11 bases lying between them. This CDR3 comprises 14 residues. CDR3 sequence: CASSDGAAKETQYF. The DNA for the CDR3 is TGTGCCAGCAGTGACGGAGCAGCCAAAGAGACCCAGTACTTC.

This clonotype was recorded a few times. The chain joins TRBV11-2 to TRBJ1-1; D remains ambiguous. Germline V lookup: CDR1 SGHAT, CDR2 FQNNGV. The CDR3 contains 12 residues. V lost 6 bases, J lost 11 bases, and 16 bases lay in between. For the CDR3, the DNA is TGTGCCAGCAGTTACGCCCATGTGGAGGCTTTCTTT. Protein: CASSYAHVEAFF. Full variable domain (rest looked up from reference TRBV11-2 and TRBJ1-1): EAGVAQSPRYKIIEKRQSVAFWCNPISGHATLYWYQQILGQGPKLLIQFQNNGVVDDSQLPKDRFSAERLKGVDSTLKIQPAKLEDSAVYLCASSYAHVEAFFGQGTRLTVV.

The chain combines TRBV24-1 with TRBJ2-2, with TRBD1 identical over 9 bases. The CDR3 spans 18 residues. V trimming: 9 bases; J trimming: 5 bases; junction bases outside the gene matches: 18. The germline CDR1 and CDR2 sequences are KGHDR and SFDVKD. Here the CDR3 DNA reads TGTGCCACCGGGACAGGGACGACCTTAGCGGGTAGTACCGGGGAGCTGTTTTTT. Protein: CATGTGTTLAGSTGELFF.

This clonotype was counted at least ten times. The chain uses TRBV20-1 and TRBJ2-7; possible D gene TRBD1, 5 bases. Germline CDR1 reads DFQATT; CDR2 reads SNEGSKA (reference sequence). This CDR3 is 14 amino acids long. The V end was cut by 4 bases, the J end by 2 bases, with 15 bases between. The CDR3 DNA reads TGCAGTGCTACAGGGCCGACCTCTGCCTACGAGCAGTACTTC. Its protein is CSATGPTSAYEQYF.

This chain joins TRBV6-1 and TRBJ1-5; maybe TRBD1 (6 bases). Germline CDR1 MNHNS, CDR2 SASEGT. Trimming stripped 9 bases from V and 0 bases from J, with 12 bases between. The CDR3 is made up of 14 amino acids. DNA of the CDR3: TGTGCCAGAAAGACAGGCCATAGCAATCAGCCCCAGCATTTT. Its translation is CARKTGHSNQPQHF.

This clonotype was observed at least ten times. The V gene is TRBV28, the J gene TRBJ2-1; 7 positions agree with TRBD2. The junction had 10 bases not matched to a gene; V was cut back by 5 bases and J by 9 bases. Per the germline V gene, CDR1 is MDHEN and CDR2 is SYDVKM. This CDR3 is built from 14 residues. The CDR3 DNA sequence: TGTGCCAGCAGTACTCAGCCAACTAGCGCTGAGCAGTTCTTC. Protein product: CASSTQPTSAEQFF. The full variable domain, in which reference TRBV28 and TRBJ2-1 provide the parts outside the CDR3, is DVKVTQSSRYLVKRTGEKVFLECVQDMDHENMFWYRQDPGLGLRLIYFSYDVKMKEKGDIPEGYSVSREKKERFSLILESASTNQTSMYLCASSTQPTSAEQFFGPGTRLTVL.

The sample holds a few counts of this clonotype. In nucleotides, the CDR3 is TGTGCCAGCAGCCCCCTAGCGGGTGAGCAGTTCTTC. This encodes CASSPLAGEQFF. The rearrangement links TRBV11-2 to TRBJ2-1, with 8 bases matching TRBD2. J lost 9 bases, V lost 5 bases, and 3 bases had no gene match. Germline CDR1 is SGHAT and CDR2 is FQNNGV. This CDR3 is built from 12 residues.

This clonotype was detected many times. The chain recombines TRBV6-5 with TRBJ1-1; 7 bases are shared with TRBD1. V lost 0 bases, J lost 1 base, and 2 bases stayed unmatched. CDR3 length: 15 residues. CDR1 and CDR2 (germline): MNHEY, SVGAGI. The CDR3 sequence: CASSYSTGRNTEAFF. CDR3 nucleotides: TGTGCCAGCAGTTACTCGACAGGGAGGAACACTGAAGCTTTCTTT.

The chain has TRBV28 and TRBJ1-6; D remains unclear. This CDR3 comprises 16 residues. Germline V gene data show CDR1 as MDHEN and CDR2 as SYDVKM. The V and J ends lost 6 bases and 0 bases respectively, with 12 bases between them. The CDR3 bases are TGTGCCAGCAGCCCCAGCGGCTACTCCTATAATTCACCCCTCCACTTT. This translates into CASSPSGYSYNSPLHF.

This clonotype was counted a few times. The V call is TRBV20-1, the J call TRBJ1-2; D possibly corresponds to TRBD1 (5 bases). Germline assignment: CDR1 DFQATT and CDR2 SNEGSKA (reference sequence). This CDR3 has 14 amino acids. V lost 0 bases to trimming and J lost 5 bases, with 13 bases between them. As DNA, the CDR3 is TGCAGTGCTAGAGATCTCAGGCAGGGTTATGGCTACACCTTC. Its protein product is CSARDLRQGYGYTF.

This clonotype was picked up a small number of times. V and J are TRBV5-1 and TRBJ2-1; 7 nucleotides align to TRBD2. This CDR3 spans 13 amino acids. Germline trimming cut 4 bases from V and 5 bases from J; bases unmatched to any gene: 3. Germline loops: CDR1 SGHRS, CDR2 YFSETQ. In nucleotides, the CDR3 is TGCGCCAGCAGCCCTAGCGGCAACAATGAGCAGTTCTTC. This encodes CASSPSGNNEQFF.

The V gene is TRBV25-1, the J gene TRBJ1-6; the match to TRBD1 covers 9 bases. There are 19 residues in the CDR3. The junction had 17 bases not matched to a gene; V was cut back by 2 bases and J by 9 bases. Germline V gene data show CDR1 as MGHDK and CDR2 as SYGVNS. CDR3 coding DNA: TGTGCCAGCAGTGAACCTCCGGGACAGGGAGGATCTGTAGGTTCACCCCTCCACTTT. Protein sequence: CASSEPPGQGGSVGSPLHF.

In this sample, this clonotype turned up many times. This sequence joins TRBV15 and TRBJ1-1; D might be TRBD1 (6 bases). The CDR3 totals 14 residues. Germline CDR1 and CDR2: LNHNV and YYDKDF (reference sequence). V was clipped by 6 bases and J by 7 bases, with 18 bases between them. CDR3 protein: CATSLLRGISEAFF. CDR3 sequence (DNA): TGTGCCACCAGTCTACTCAGGGGAATCAGTGAAGCTTTCTTT.

This clonotype was recorded at least ten times. The rearrangement links TRBV2 to TRBJ2-3; the D call may be TRBD1 or TRBD2 (5 bases each). This CDR3 region has 14 residues. CDR1 SNHLY and CDR2 FYNNEI come from the germline V gene. V lost 6 bases and J 3 bases, leaving 13 bases between the germline ends. As DNA, the CDR3 is TGTGCCAGCAGCGGGACCCGGGGAACAGATACGCAGTATTTT. Amino acid sequence: CASSGTRGTDTQYF.

CDR3 region: CASSLVVTANTGELFF. The CDR3 nucleotides read TGCGCCAGCAGCTTGGTTGTGACAGCGAACACCGGGGAGCTGTTTTTT. J is TRBJ2-2 and V is TRBV5-1, with a possible D match to TRBD1 (5 bases). The ends were cut back, 0 bases at V and 0 bases at J, with 9 bases in the middle. CDR1 SGHRS and CDR2 YFSETQ come from the germline V gene. The CDR3 is 16 residues long.

This clonotype was seen more than once but under ten times. The chain is built from TRBV5-6 and TRBJ2-3; no reliable D call. The CDR3 has 15 amino acids. The germline V gene has CDR1 SGHDT and CDR2 YYEEEE. Trimming shortened V by 3 bases and J by 5 bases, and 16 bases separated the two germline ends. Here the CDR3 DNA reads TGTGCCAGCAGCTCCATCTGGAGAGACGAAGATACGCAGTATTTT. It codes for CASSSIWRDEDTQYF.

This clonotype was detected many times. This chain uses TRBV28 with TRBJ1-2; D not certain. Germline V gene lookup returns CDR1 MDHEN and CDR2 SYDVKM. The CDR3 totals 13 residues. Trimming removed 3 bases at V and 8 bases at J, with 13 bases between. CDR3 residues: CASSLSRTGGYTF. The CDR3 region has the DNA TGTGCCAGCAGTTTGAGTAGGACGGGAGGCTACACCTTC.

V is TRBV20-1 and J is TRBJ2-2; 9 positions agree with TRBD2. The V gene end was trimmed by 3 bases and the J gene end by 6 bases; junction bases not matched to a gene: 5. The germline CDR1 and CDR2 sequences are DFQATT and SNEGSKA (reference sequence). This CDR3 contains 14 residues. The CDR3 DNA reads TGCAGTGCTAGGTCCCTAGCGGGATCCGGGGAGCTGTTTTTT. This encodes CSARSLAGSGELFF.

V gene TRBV7-2 combines with J gene TRBJ2-7; tentative D call: TRBD2 (5 bases). Trimming cost V 5 bases and J 4 bases, with 15 bases left between them. Per germline, CDR1 SGHTA and CDR2 FQGNSA. The CDR3 runs to 14 residues. CDR3 sequence reads: CASSLGEGLYEQYF. CDR3 DNA sequence: TGTGCCAGCAGCCTGGGAGAGGGTTTGTACGAGCAGTACTTC.

The V call is TRBV2, the J call TRBJ2-1; 14 positions agree with TRBD2. V gave up 6 bases and J gave up 12 bases; unmatched junction bases: 10. Germline V gives CDR1 SNHLY, CDR2 FYNNEI. This CDR3 has 15 residues. For the CDR3, the DNA is TGTGCCAGCAGGGGGACTAGCGGGGGACGGGGTGGGCAGTTCTTC. This translates into CASRGTSGGRGGQFF.

This clonotype turned up a few times. The genes are TRBV19 and TRBJ1-4; D remains ambiguous. The CDR3 covers 11 residues. Trimming took off 6 bases at V and 10 bases at J, with 9 bases between the two ends. CDR1 LNHDA and CDR2 SQIVND come from the germline V gene (reference sequence). Written as DNA, the CDR3 is TGTGCCAGTAGGGAAGCGGGAAAACTGTTTTTT. Its translation is CASREAGKLFF.

The V call is TRBV12-5, the J call TRBJ2-1, with 11 bases that match TRBD2. V shed 2 bases and J 5 bases; nucleotides not matched to a gene: 8. This CDR3 has 17 amino acids. Germline V lookup: CDR1 LGHNT, CDR2 FRNRAP. The CDR3, as DNA: TGTGCTAGTGGTTTGTCGTTGGCGGGACTAGCGGACAATGAGCAGTTCTTC. Translation: CASGLSLAGLADNEQFF.

There are a few counts of this clonotype. This sequence joins TRBV27 and TRBJ1-3, with 9 nucleotides matching TRBD1. The germline V gene has CDR1 MNHEY and CDR2 SMNVEV (reference sequence). This CDR3 has 17 amino acids. V gave up 4 bases and J gave up 4 bases; unmatched junction bases: 11. For the CDR3, the DNA is TGTGCCAGCAGTTGGGAGGTGGGACAGGGCGGAGGAAACACCATATATTTT. This codes for CASSWEVGQGGGNTIYF.

The chain has TRBV29-1 and TRBJ2-7; 11 nucleotides agree with TRBD1. Trimming took 4 bases from V and 6 from J; bases not matched to a gene: 8. Per the germline V gene, CDR1 is SQVTM and CDR2 is ANQGSEA. The CDR3 spans 14 residues. The CDR3 DNA sequence: TGCAGCGTTGCCAGACCGGGACAGGGGGGCGAGCAGTACTTC. This codes for CSVARPGQGGEQYF.

This clonotype was counted at least ten times. The chain is built from TRBV6-2 or TRBV6-3 and TRBJ1-4; D unresolved. Germline CDR1 MNHEY, CDR2 SVGEGT. The CDR3 spans 15 residues. V was clipped by 5 bases and J by 7 bases, with 17 bases between them. The CDR3 region is CASSLVRSTGEKLFF. DNA for the CDR3: TGTGCCAGCAGTCTGGTCCGCTCAACGGGTGAAAAACTGTTTTTT.